The 27 T cell receptor beta chains reported below all come from one sample, sequenced in a study of shared clonotypes between healthy human individuals (dated by TCRdb to 2020 to 2022). The library was prepared using the immunoSEQ multiplex PCR assay. The source is immuneACCESS, and TCRdb retained only in-frame sequences with V and J called. Part of the clones is not carried over; for the studies checked, unresolved V genes explain less than half of this, and the remainder is unexplained. The sample yields some 2,500,000 clones; about 90% were counted once. The top ten hold approximately 0.4% of the sample. The sequencing input was naive CD4+ T cells from PBMCs. The intended sense of this specimen's cell subset or site label: CD45RA+ positively selected. The source of these receptors is a man aged 18 to 35 in good health. Some clones in this sample may be carry-over from other donors' samples.

The chain is built from TRBV5-4 and TRBJ2-2; D unresolved. Between the trimmed V and J ends, which lost 0 bases and 6 bases, there was a span of 15 bases. The CDR3 spans 16 residues. From germline, CDR1 is SGHNT and CDR2 YYREEE (reference sequence). CDR3 in amino acids: CASSLGPRPSAGELFF. DNA of the CDR3: TGTGCCAGCAGCTTGGGGCCTCGCCCCAGCGCCGGGGAGCTGTTTTTT.

This clone was seen just once. The chain links TRBV28 to TRBJ2-5; 9 bases fit TRBD1. V lost 9 bases to trimming and J lost 1 base; unmatched junction nucleotides: 6. This CDR3 is 14 amino acids long. Germline V gene lookup returns CDR1 MDHEN and CDR2 SYDVKM. The CDR3 region is CASRQGGSQETQYF. The CDR3 DNA reads as TGTGCCAGTCGACAGGGGGGGTCCCAAGAGACCCAGTACTTC.

The V call is TRBV14, the J call TRBJ2-1, with D possibly TRBD2 on 5 matching bases. Germline CDR1 reads SGHDN; CDR2 reads FVKESK. Trimming shortened V by 1 base and J by 6 bases, and 25 bases separated the two germline ends. The CDR3 length is 19 residues. DNA of the CDR3: TGTGCCAGCAGCCAAGCCGAAGAACAATCTTCCCTAGCCCGCAATGAGCAGTTCTTC. Protein product: CASSQAEEQSSLARNEQFF.

This chain connects TRBV28 to TRBJ1-4, with D tentatively TRBD1 (5 bases). V was shortened by 6 bases and J by 4 bases, with 12 bases between the two germline ends. The CDR3 sequence is 14 residues long. Germline V CDR1 and CDR2: MDHEN, SYDVKM. For the CDR3, the DNA is TGTGCCAGCAGACGGGGCACCCTTAATGAAAAACTGTTTTTT. Translation: CASRRGTLNEKLFF. Complete variable domain (other parts from reference TRBV28 and TRBJ1-4): DVKVTQSSRYLVKRTGEKVFLECVQDMDHENMFWYRQDPGLGLRLIYFSYDVKMKEKGDIPEGYSVSREKKERFSLILESASTNQTSMYLCASRRGTLNEKLFFGSGTQLSVL.

V and J are TRBV30 and TRBJ1-2; possible D gene TRBD1, 5 bases. Trimming removed 1 base at V and 2 bases at J, with 20 bases between. The CDR3 sequence is 17 residues long. Germline V gene data show CDR1 as GTSNPN and CDR2 as SVGIG (reference sequence). The CDR3 reads CAWSDRPFPGDNYGYTF. The CDR3 coding sequence is TGTGCCTGGAGTGATCGGCCATTCCCCGGGGACAACTATGGCTACACCTTC.

V is TRBV15 and J is TRBJ2-2; 12 nucleotides match TRBD2. Trimming removed 7 bases from V and 4 bases from J; junction bases left unmatched: 7. CDR1 is LNHNV and CDR2 is YYDKDF in the germline V gene (reference sequence). The length of the CDR3 is 16 residues. The CDR3 reads CATKWGLAGPTGELFF. The CDR3 DNA follows: TGTGCCACCAAATGGGGACTAGCGGGCCCCACCGGGGAGCTGTTTTTT.

This chain connects TRBV30 to TRBJ2-2, with D perhaps matching TRBD1 (6 bases). V gave up 4 bases and J gave up 3 bases, with 12 bases separating them. The germline V gene encodes CDR1 GTSNPN and CDR2 SVGIG (reference sequence). The CDR3 is 14 amino acids. The CDR3 region has the DNA TGTGCCTGGATTCGGACAGACTACACCGGGGAGCTGTTTTTT. It translates to CAWIRTDYTGELFF.

V is TRBV11-3 and J is TRBJ2-1, with TRBD1 identical over 8 bases. CDR3 length: 15 residues. Germline V gene lookup returns CDR1 SGHNT and CDR2 YENEEA. Unmatched junction bases numbered 7, after V lost 5 bases and J lost 4 bases. In nucleotides, the CDR3 is TGTGCCAGCAGCCCCCAGGGGGCGGGGTACAATGAGCAGTTCTTC. It yields the protein CASSPQGAGYNEQFF.

The gene calls are TRBV28 and TRBJ2-3, with 15 bases aligning to TRBD2. Per germline, CDR1 MDHEN and CDR2 SYDVKM. J gave up 5 bases and V 5 bases, and 5 bases lay outside the gene matches. The CDR3 covers 16 residues. The CDR3 DNA follows: TGTGCCAGCAGTGAATGGGGACTAGCGGGAGGAGATACGCAGTATTTT. Its translation is CASSEWGLAGGDTQYF. Using reference TRBV28 and TRBJ2-3 for the parts outside the CDR3, the full variable domain is DVKVTQSSRYLVKRTGEKVFLECVQDMDHENMFWYRQDPGLGLRLIYFSYDVKMKEKGDIPEGYSVSREKKERFSLILESASTNQTSMYLCASSEWGLAGGDTQYFGPGTRLTVL.

Of note for this clone: No conserved phenylalanine or tryptophan ends this CDR3, so it is likely a read error. The V call is TRBV5-1, the J call TRBJ1-2, with 9 bases matching TRBD1. J lost 5 bases, V lost 4 bases, and 6 bases had no gene match. This CDR3 spans 14 amino acids. CDR1 is SGHRS and CDR2 is YFSETQ in the germline V gene. The CDR3 sequence: CASSTQGAHYGYTL. The CDR3 DNA sequence: TGCGCCAGCAGCACACAGGGGGCGCATTATGGCTACACCCTC.

As for this clone: Other nucleotide sequences in the sample specify the same CDR3. The chain joins TRBV18 to TRBJ1-1; TRBD1 is a possible D gene (5 bases). Per the germline V gene, CDR1 is KGHSH and CDR2 is LQKENI. Trimming took 3 bases from V and 3 from J, leaving 8 bases between them. The CDR3 has 13 amino acids. CDR3 nucleotide sequence: TGTGCCAGCTCACCGAGGGGTGACACTGAAGCTTTCTTT. Amino acids: CASSPRGDTEAFF.

Comments on this clone: In the same sample, other DNA sequences code for this CDR3. The chain couples TRBV5-1 to TRBJ2-3; weak D call: TRBD1 (5 bases). The CDR3 extends over 15 amino acids. The germline V and J ends were trimmed by 0 bases and 4 bases, with 12 bases remaining between them. In germline, CDR1 is SGHRS, CDR2 YFSETQ. CDR3 DNA: TGCGCCAGCAGCTTGGGAGCAGGGTTGGCAGATACGCAGTATTTT. Protein: CASSLGAGLADTQYF.

This clone was counted once. The chain uses TRBV30 and TRBJ2-1; 7 positions agree with TRBD1. This CDR3 has 14 residues. Germline CDR1 GTSNPN, CDR2 SVGIG (reference sequence). After removal of 2 bases from V and 3 bases from J, the junction contained 4 bases not matched to a gene. The CDR3 protein is CAWSPGQFYNEQFF. In nucleotides, the CDR3 is TGTGCCTGGAGTCCGGGACAGTTCTACAATGAGCAGTTCTTC.

This chain connects TRBV6-5 to TRBJ2-7, with a tentative D call TRBD1 (5 bases). The V gene lost 3 bases and the J gene lost 3 bases, with 18 bases spanning the gap. The germline gives CDR1 MNHEY, CDR2 SVGAGI. The CDR3 has 16 amino acids. The CDR3 is CASSYGRALSLYEQYF. In nucleotides, the CDR3 is TGTGCCAGCAGTTATGGCAGGGCTTTGTCCCTCTACGAGCAGTACTTC.

The chain recombines TRBV5-8 with TRBJ1-5; D is possibly TRBD1 (6 bases). The CDR3 extends over 15 amino acids. Deletions cut 0 bases from V and 7 bases from J, with 14 bases between. Germline CDR1 SGHTS, CDR2 YDEGEE. CDR3 DNA sequence: TGTGCCAGCAGCTTGGCCGGTGGGGGCAGCCAGCCCCAGCATTTT. This sequence encodes CASSLAGGGSQPQHF.

This clone was seen once. This chain connects TRBV9 to TRBJ2-5, with TRBD2 matching 9 bases. The length of the CDR3 is 15 residues. The J segment lost 4 bases and the V segment lost 6 bases, leaving 10 bases of the junction unmatched. Germline CDR1 and CDR2: SGDLS and YYNGEE. CDR3 nucleotides: TGTGCCAGCAATATTGGCGGGAGGGCTGGAGAGACCCAGTACTTC. Its protein is CASNIGGRAGETQYF.

The gene calls are TRBV5-4 and TRBJ1-3, with D possibly matching TRBD1 (5 bases). Per germline, CDR1 SGHNT and CDR2 YYREEE (reference sequence). This CDR3 has 17 amino acids. With 4 bases removed from V and 3 bases from J, the gap between germline ends came to 20 bases. In DNA, the CDR3 is TGTGCCAGCAGCGCCACGGTGGGGCCCGCGCGTGGAAACACCATATATTTT. Protein sequence: CASSATVGPARGNTIYF. The entire variable domain, with the rest obtained from reference TRBV5-4 and TRBJ1-3, is as follows: ETGVTQSPTHLIKTRGQQVTLRCSSQSGHNTVSWYQQALGQGPQFIFQYYREEENGRGNFPPRFSGLQFPNYSSELNVNALELDDSALYLCASSATVGPARGNTIYFGEGSWLTVV.

As to this clone: The sample holds other DNA sequences that translate to the same CDR3. The V and J genes are TRBV28 and TRBJ2-7; D might be TRBD1 (6 bases). Germline lookup yields CDR1 MDHEN and CDR2 SYDVKM. V was clipped by 6 bases and J by 2 bases, with 8 bases between them. The CDR3 extends over 12 amino acids. CDR3 DNA: TGTGCCAGCAGGGACAGAACCTACGAGCAGTACTTC. Translating gives CASRDRTYEQYF.

V is TRBV4-1 and J is TRBJ2-1, with 14 bases matching TRBD2. Germline V gives CDR1 MGHRA, CDR2 YSYEKL. The CDR3 extends over 16 amino acids. V dropped 1 base and J dropped 6; count of bases not matched to a gene: 2. CDR3 sequence (DNA): TGCGCCAGCAGCCAAGCAGGACTAGCGGGAGGCAATGAGCAGTTCTTC. This gives the protein CASSQAGLAGGNEQFF.

The chain recombines TRBV5-4 with TRBJ1-1; no reliable D call. Germline V gives CDR1 SGHNT, CDR2 YYREEE (reference sequence). Trimming stripped 2 bases from V and 7 bases from J, with 15 bases between. There are 14 residues in the CDR3. The CDR3 loop is CASSLIRETGEAFF. CDR3 DNA sequence: TGTGCCAGCAGCTTAATCCGGGAGACGGGTGAAGCTTTCTTT.

This clone came up once. The chain recombines TRBV5-1 with TRBJ2-1, with D possibly matching TRBD1 (5 bases). The CDR3 runs to 13 residues. V lost 2 bases and J 9 bases, leaving 12 bases between the germline ends. Germline V gene lookup returns CDR1 SGHRS and CDR2 YFSETQ. The CDR3 here is CASSLDRTREQFF. As DNA, the CDR3 is TGCGCCAGCAGCTTAGACAGAACGCGTGAGCAGTTCTTC.

The gene calls are TRBV15 and TRBJ1-1; D unclear. Germline V gene sequence: CDR1 LNHNV, CDR2 YYDKDF (reference sequence). The ends were cut back, 3 bases at V and 2 bases at J, with 13 bases in the middle. CDR3 size: 15 residues. The CDR3 coding sequence is TGTGCCACCAGCAGCCAGAGGATTCCAAACACTGAAGCTTTCTTT. This sequence encodes CATSSQRIPNTEAFF.

The chain links TRBV6-1 to TRBJ2-3; 10 nucleotides line up with TRBD1. From germline, CDR1 is MNHNS and CDR2 SASEGT. Germline trimming cut 5 bases from V and 4 bases from J; bases unmatched to any gene: 6. This CDR3 is 15 amino acids long. In DNA, the CDR3 is TGTGCCAGCAGTCCCCGGGACAGGGGCGCAGATACGCAGTATTTT. This codes for CASSPRDRGADTQYF.

The rearrangement links TRBV11-2 to TRBJ2-3; the match to TRBD2 covers 12 bases. Germline V gene lookup returns CDR1 SGHAT and CDR2 FQNNGV. The CDR3 has 15 amino acids. The ends lost 5 bases at V and 7 bases at J; junction bases unmatched: 7. The DNA for the CDR3 is TGTGCCAGCAGCCCTGGACTAGCGGGAATTCATACGCAGTATTTT. Its translation: CASSPGLAGIHTQYF.

The table lists this clone with a count of one. The chain joins TRBV5-1 to TRBJ2-1, with D hard to call. The CDR3 is made up of 13 amino acids. Trimming took 2 bases from V and 8 from J, leaving 11 bases between them. Germline V gives CDR1 SGHRS, CDR2 YFSETQ. The CDR3 DNA reads as TGCGCCAGCAGCTTCGCCTCAAGCGATGAGCAGTTCTTC. Amino acids: CASSFASSDEQFF.

The chain links TRBV5-1 to TRBJ2-1; D is uncertain. This CDR3 contains 15 residues. Trimming took off 2 bases at V and 2 bases at J, with 11 bases between the two ends. Germline V lookup: CDR1 SGHRS, CDR2 YFSETQ. CDR3: CASSFMADTYNEQFF. CDR3 sequence (DNA): TGCGCCAGCAGCTTCATGGCAGATACCTACAATGAGCAGTTCTTC.

The chain uses TRBV4-1 and TRBJ2-3; tentatively, D is TRBD2 (6 bases). Trimming left V 4 bases short and J 0 bases short, with 11 bases between. Germline loops: CDR1 MGHRA, CDR2 YSYEKL. The CDR3 runs to 15 residues. In DNA form, the CDR3 reads TGCGCCAGCAGCCTAGCGGCTTTAAGCACAGATACGCAGTATTTT. This codes for CASSLAALSTDTQYF.